What follows describes a single TCR beta chain. Its specificity is unknown. MiXCR, applied by TCRdb to the 5' RACE reads, yields one record per CDR3 protein. The data contain some 130,000 distinct CDR3 sequences, roughly 7.7% of them singletons. These data belong to a study of CD8 T cells in ankylosing spondylitis. Broader study findings: Reportedly, disease-linked clones are significantly enriched in ankylosing spondylitis patients' matched synovial fluid. In ankylosing spondylitis blood, a motif of about 8 highly homologous TCR beta variants appeared characteristic.

The clonotype was recovered from a male donor with ankylosing spondylitis. Input material: synovial fluid, either unsorted or a sorted T cell fraction (not recorded which).

CDR3 sequence reads: CASSQEFANTGELFF. Written as DNA, the CDR3 is TGTGCCAGCTCCCAGGAGTTCGCGAACACCGGGGAGCTGTTTTTT. This chain uses TRBV3-1 with TRBJ2-2; no definite D call. V was cut by 8 bases and J by 0 bases, with 13 bases left in between. Germline CDR1 LGHDT, CDR2 YNNKEL (reference sequence). There are 15 residues in the CDR3.